This T cell receptor (beta chain) was captured in a study of T cells in Graves' hyperthyroidism and ophthalmopathy. Exclusion of patients followed from uncontrolled infection, other autoimmune disease, pregnancy or lactation. Regions amplified from RNA transcripts were the TCR beta CDR3 regions. First-round RT-PCR of the TCR CDR3 relied on the HTBI primer set. TCRdb reanalysed the multiplex PCR reads using MiXCR and keeps one entry per CDR3 protein. The data show some 700,000 distinct CDR3 sequences, 17% seen once. This CDR3 spans 11 amino acids. Germline values: CDR1 SGHAT, CDR2 FQNNGV. V lost 7 bases and J lost 9, with 9 bases in between. This clonotype occurred many times.

Source material: blood. This chain uses TRBV11-2 with TRBJ2-2; no reliable D call. This receptor was obtained from a man aged 50 to 59 with Graves' hyperthyroidism. CDR3 residues: CASTIARELFF. The CDR3 region has the DNA TGTGCCAGCACCATAGCCCGGGAGCTGTTTTTT.